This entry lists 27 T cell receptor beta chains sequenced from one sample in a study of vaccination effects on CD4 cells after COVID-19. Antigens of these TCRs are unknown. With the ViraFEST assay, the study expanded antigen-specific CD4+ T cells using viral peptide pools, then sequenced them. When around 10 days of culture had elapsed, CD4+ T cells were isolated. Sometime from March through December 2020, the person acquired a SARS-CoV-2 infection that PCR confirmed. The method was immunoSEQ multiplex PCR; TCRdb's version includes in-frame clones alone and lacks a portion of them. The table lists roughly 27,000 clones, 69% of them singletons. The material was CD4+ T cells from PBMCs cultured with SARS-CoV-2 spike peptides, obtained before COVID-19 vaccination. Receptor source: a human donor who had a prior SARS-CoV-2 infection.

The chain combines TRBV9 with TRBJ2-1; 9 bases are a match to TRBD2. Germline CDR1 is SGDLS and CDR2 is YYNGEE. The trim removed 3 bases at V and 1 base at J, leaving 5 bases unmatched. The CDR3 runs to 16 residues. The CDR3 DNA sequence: TGTGCCAGCAGCGCCCATGGACTAGCGTCCTACAATGAGCAGTTCTTC. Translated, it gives CASSAHGLASYNEQFF.

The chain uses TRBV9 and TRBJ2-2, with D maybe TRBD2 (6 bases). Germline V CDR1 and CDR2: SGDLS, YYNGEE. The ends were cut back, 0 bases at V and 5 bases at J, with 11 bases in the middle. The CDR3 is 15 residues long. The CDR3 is CASSVDFGGTGELFF. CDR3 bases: TGTGCCAGCAGCGTAGATTTCGGAGGGACCGGGGAGCTGTTTTTT.

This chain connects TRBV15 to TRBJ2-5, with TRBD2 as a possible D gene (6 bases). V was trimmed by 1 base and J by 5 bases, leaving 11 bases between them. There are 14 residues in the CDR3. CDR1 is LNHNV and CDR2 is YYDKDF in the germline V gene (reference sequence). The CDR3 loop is CATSRVSGSETQYF. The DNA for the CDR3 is TGTGCCACCAGCAGAGTTTCCGGGAGTGAGACCCAGTACTTC.

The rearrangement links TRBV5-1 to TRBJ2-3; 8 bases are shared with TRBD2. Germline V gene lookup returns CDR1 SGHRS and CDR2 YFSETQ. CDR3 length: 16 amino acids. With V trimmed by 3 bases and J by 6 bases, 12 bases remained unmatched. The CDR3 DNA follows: TGCGCCAGCAGCTACGGGGGGGCTACGACAACGGATACGCAGTATTTT. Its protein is CASSYGGATTTDTQYF.

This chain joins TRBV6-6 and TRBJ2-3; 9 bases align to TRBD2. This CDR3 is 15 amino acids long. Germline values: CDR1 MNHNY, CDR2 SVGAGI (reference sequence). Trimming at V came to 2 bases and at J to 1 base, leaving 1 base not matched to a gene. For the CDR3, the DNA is TGTGCCAGCAGTTACCGGACTAGCGGCACAGATACGCAGTATTTT. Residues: CASSYRTSGTDTQYF.

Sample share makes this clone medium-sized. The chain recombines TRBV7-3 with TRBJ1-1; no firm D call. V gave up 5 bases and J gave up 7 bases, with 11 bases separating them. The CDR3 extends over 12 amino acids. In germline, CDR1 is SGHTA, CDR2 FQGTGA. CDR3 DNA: TGTGCCAGCAGCCTGGACGGCCTTGAAGCTTTCTTT. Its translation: CASSLDGLEAFF.

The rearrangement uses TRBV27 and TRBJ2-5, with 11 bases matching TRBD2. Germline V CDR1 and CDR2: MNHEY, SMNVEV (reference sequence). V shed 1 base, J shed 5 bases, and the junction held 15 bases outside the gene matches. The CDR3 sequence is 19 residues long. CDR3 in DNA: TGTGCCAGCAGTTTATTGTCTAGCGGGAGGTCTGGGTTAGTGGAGACCCAGTACTTC. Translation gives CASSLLSSGRSGLVETQYF.

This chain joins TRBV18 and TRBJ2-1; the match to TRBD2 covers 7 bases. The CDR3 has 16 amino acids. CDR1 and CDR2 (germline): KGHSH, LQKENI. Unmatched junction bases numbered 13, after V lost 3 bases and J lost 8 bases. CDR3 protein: CASSPPRGRAQDEQFF. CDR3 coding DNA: TGTGCCAGCTCACCCCCACGGGGGAGGGCCCAGGATGAGCAGTTCTTC.

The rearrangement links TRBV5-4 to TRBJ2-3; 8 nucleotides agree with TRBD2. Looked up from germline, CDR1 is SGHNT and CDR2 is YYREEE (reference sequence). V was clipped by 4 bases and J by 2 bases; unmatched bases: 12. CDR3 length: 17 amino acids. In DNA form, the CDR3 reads TGTGCCAGCAGCCCACCGGGAGGGGGACCTTTCACAGATACGCAGTATTTT. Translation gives CASSPPGGGPFTDTQYF.

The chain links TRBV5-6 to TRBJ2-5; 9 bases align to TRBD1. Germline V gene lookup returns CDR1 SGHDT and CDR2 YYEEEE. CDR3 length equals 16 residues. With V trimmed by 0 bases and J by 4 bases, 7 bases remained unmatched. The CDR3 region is CASSLAPGTGRETQYF. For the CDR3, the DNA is TGTGCCAGCAGCTTGGCCCCCGGGACAGGGAGAGAGACCCAGTACTTC.

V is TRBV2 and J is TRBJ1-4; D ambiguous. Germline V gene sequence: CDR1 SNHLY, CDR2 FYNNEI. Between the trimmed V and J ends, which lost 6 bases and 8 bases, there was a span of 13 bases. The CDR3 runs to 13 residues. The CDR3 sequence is CASRARTGEKLFF. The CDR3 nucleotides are TGTGCCAGCAGGGCTCGAACGGGAGAAAAACTGTTTTTT.

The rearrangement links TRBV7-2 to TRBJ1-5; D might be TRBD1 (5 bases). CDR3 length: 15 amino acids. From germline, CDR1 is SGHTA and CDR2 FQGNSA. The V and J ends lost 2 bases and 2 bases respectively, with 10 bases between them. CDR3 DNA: TGTGCCAGCAGCTTACAGGGAGGCGGCAATCAGCCCCAGCATTTT. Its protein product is CASSLQGGGNQPQHF.

This chain's CDR3 is CASSYVGGPGDTQYF. The CDR3 bases are TGCGCCAGCAGTTATGTGGGGGGGCCCGGGGATACGCAGTATTTT. The chain uses TRBV5-1 and TRBJ2-3; D perhaps matches TRBD2 (7 bases). Germline lookup yields CDR1 SGHRS and CDR2 YFSETQ. This CDR3 contains 15 residues. V was shortened by 5 bases and J by 6 bases, with 19 bases between the two germline ends.

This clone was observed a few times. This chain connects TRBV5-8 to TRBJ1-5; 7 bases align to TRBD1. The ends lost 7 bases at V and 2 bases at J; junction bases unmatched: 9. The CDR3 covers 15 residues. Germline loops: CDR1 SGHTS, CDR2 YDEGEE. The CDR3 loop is CASHRGGLGNQPQHF. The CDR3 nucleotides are TGTGCCAGCCACAGGGGTGGTTTGGGCAATCAGCCCCAGCATTTT.

CDR3 in DNA: TGTGCCAGCAGTTTTCGGGAGAACACTGAAGCTTTCTTT. Its translation is CASSFRENTEAFF. V and J are TRBV12-3 or TRBV12-4 and TRBJ1-1, with D unresolved. The CDR3 is 13 amino acids. V lost 3 bases and J lost 1, with 6 bases in between.

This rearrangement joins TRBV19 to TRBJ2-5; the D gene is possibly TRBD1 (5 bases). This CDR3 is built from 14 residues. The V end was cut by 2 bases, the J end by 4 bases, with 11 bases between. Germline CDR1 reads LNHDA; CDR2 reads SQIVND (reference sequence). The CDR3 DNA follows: TGTGCCAGTAGTATACGCCAGGGTTTAGAGACCCAGTACTTC. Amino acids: CASSIRQGLETQYF.

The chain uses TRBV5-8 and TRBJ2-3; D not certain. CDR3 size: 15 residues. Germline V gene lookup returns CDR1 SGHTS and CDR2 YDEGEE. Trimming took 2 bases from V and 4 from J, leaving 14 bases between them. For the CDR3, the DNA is TGTGCCAGCAGCTTCGACCTAGGAGCCTCAGATACGCAGTATTTT. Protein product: CASSFDLGASDTQYF.

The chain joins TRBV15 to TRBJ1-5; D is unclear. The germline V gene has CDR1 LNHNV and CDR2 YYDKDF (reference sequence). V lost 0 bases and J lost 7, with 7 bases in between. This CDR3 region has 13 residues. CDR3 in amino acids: CATSREQRQPQHF. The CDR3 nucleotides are TGTGCCACCAGCAGAGAACAACGGCAGCCCCAGCATTTT.

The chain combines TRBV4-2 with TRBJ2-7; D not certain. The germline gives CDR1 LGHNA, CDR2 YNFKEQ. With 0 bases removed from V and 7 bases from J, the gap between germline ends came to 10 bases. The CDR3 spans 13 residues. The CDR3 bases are TGTGCCAGCAGCCAAGATTGGACGAGAGAGCAGTACTTC. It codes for CASSQDWTREQYF.

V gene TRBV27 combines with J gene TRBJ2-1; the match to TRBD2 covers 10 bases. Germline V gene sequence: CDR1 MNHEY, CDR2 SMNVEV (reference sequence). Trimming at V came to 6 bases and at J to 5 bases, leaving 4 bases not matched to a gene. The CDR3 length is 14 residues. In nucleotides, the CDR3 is TGTGCCAGCAGGTGGACTAGCGGTGACAATGAGCAGTTCTTC. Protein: CASRWTSGDNEQFF.

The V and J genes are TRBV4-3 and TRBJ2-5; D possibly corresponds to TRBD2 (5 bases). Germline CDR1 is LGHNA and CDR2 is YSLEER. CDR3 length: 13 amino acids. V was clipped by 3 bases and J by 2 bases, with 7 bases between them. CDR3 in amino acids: CASSHGIQETQYF. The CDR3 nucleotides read TGCGCCAGCAGCCACGGGATTCAAGAGACCCAGTACTTC.

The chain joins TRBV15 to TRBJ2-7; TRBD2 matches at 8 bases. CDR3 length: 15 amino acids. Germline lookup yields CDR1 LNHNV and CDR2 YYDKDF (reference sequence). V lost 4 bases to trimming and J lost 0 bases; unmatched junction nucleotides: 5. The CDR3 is CATSTRLAYSYEQYF. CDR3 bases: TGTGCCACCAGCACCAGACTAGCGTACTCCTACGAGCAGTACTTC. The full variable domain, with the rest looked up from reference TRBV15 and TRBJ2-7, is DAMVIQNPRYQVTQFGKPVTLSCSQTLNHNVMYWYQQKSSQAPKLLFHYYDKDFNNEADTPDNFQSRRPNTSFCFLDIRSPGLGDTAMYLCATSTRLAYSYEQYFGPGTRLTVT.

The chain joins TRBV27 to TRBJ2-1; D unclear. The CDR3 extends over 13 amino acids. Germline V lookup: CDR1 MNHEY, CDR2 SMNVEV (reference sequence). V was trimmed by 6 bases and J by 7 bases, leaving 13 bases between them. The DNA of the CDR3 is TGTGCCAGCAGCCCTAAAACTGCGAATGAGCAGTTCTTC. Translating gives CASSPKTANEQFF.

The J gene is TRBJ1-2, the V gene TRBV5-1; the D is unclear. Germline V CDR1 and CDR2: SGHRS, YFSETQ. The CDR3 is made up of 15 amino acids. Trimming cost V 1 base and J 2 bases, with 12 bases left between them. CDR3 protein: CASSLYGELNYGYTF. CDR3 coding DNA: TGCGCCAGCAGCTTGTACGGGGAGTTGAACTATGGCTACACCTTC.

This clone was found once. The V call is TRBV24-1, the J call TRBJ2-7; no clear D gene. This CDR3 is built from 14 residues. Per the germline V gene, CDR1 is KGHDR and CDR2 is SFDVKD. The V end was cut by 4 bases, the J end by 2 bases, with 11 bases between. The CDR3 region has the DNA TGTGCCACCAGTGACGCCGGCAAGGCCTACGAGCAGTACTTC. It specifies CATSDAGKAYEQYF.

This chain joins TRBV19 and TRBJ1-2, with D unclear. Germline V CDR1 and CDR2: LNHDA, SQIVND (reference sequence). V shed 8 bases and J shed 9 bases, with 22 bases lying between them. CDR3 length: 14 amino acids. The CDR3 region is CASAPGPNPSRYTF. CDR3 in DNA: TGTGCCAGTGCCCCGGGCCCCAACCCTTCGCGCTACACCTTC.

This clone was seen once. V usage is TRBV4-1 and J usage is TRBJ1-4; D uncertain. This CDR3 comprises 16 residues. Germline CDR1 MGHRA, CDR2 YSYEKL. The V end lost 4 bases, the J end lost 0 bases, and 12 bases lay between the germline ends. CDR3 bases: TGCGCCAGCAGCCTACGACGGGGTGCAACTAATGAAAAACTGTTTTTT. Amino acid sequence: CASSLRRGATNEKLFF.